Each of the 3 T cell receptor beta chains below was sequenced from the same sample in a study of T cells in Graves' hyperthyroidism and ophthalmopathy. It was RNA transcripts that yielded the amplified TCR beta CDR3 regions. The HTBI set primed first-round TCR CDR3 RT-PCR. TCRdb redid the calling of the multiplex PCR reads with MiXCR, one entry per CDR3 protein. The data hold approximately 690,000 distinct CDR3 sequences, with less than 25% observed a single time. The sequencing input was blood. These receptors all come from a man aged 30-40 years with Graves' ophthalmopathy.

This clonotype was counted ten times or more. The chain carries TRBV20-1 and TRBJ1-1; no clear D. Germline V gives CDR1 DFQATT, CDR2 SNEGSKA (reference sequence). V was cut by 6 bases and J by 1 base, with 15 bases left in between. This CDR3 comprises 14 residues. CDR3 region: CSAPGETSNTEAFF. Written as DNA, the CDR3 is TGCAGTGCCCCGGGAGAGACGTCGAACACTGAAGCTTTCTTT.

The chain couples TRBV12-3 or TRBV12-4 to TRBJ2-1; 8 positions match TRBD2. The CDR3 totals 14 residues. V lost 10 bases to trimming and J lost 9 bases; unmatched junction nucleotides: 14. This CDR3 reads CATTWTSRSAEQFF. The CDR3 DNA is TGTGCCACCACCTGGACTAGCCGGTCGGCTGAGCAGTTCTTC.

The rearrangement uses TRBV20-1 and TRBJ2-5; 11 positions agree with TRBD2. Per the germline V gene, CDR1 is DFQATT and CDR2 is SNEGSKA (reference sequence). V gave up 6 bases and J gave up 3 bases; unmatched junction bases: 3. The CDR3 extends over 13 amino acids. The CDR3 is CSAIAGGKETQYF. The CDR3 nucleotides read TGCAGTGCAATAGCGGGAGGGAAAGAGACCCAGTACTTC.